The 31 T cell receptor beta chains given below trace back to one sample, sequenced in a study of blood T cell repertoires in COVID-19. Profiled with immunoSEQ multiplex PCR; TCRdb holds only in-frame clones, not every one. This sample carries roughly 380,000 clones, about 90% of them seen once, and the ten largest clones take under 1.2%. Sequenced material: PBMCs or T cells enriched from blood (not recorded which). The receptors were sampled from a woman under 40 who had been exposed to COVID-19.

This rearrangement joins TRBV4-1 to TRBJ2-7; 14 bases line up with TRBD2. The junction had 8 bases not matched to a gene; V was cut back by 4 bases and J by 3 bases. The CDR3 is 17 amino acids. Germline CDR1 and CDR2: MGHRA and YSYEKL. Written as DNA, the CDR3 is TGCGCCAGCAGCCTCCAGGTCGGGACTAGCGGGAGCTACGAGCAGTACTTC. It translates to CASSLQVGTSGSYEQYF.

The rearrangement joins TRBV28 to TRBJ1-4; D gene uncertain. Trimming shortened V by 6 bases and J by 0 bases, and 14 bases separated the two germline ends. Germline CDR1 reads MDHEN; CDR2 reads SYDVKM. The CDR3 has 16 amino acids. CDR3: CASSVRRRSTNEKLFF. The CDR3 DNA sequence: TGTGCCAGCAGCGTCCGACGGAGGTCAACTAATGAAAAACTGTTTTTT. Full variable domain (remainder filled in from reference TRBV28 and TRBJ1-4): DVKVTQSSRYLVKRTGEKVFLECVQDMDHENMFWYRQDPGLGLRLIYFSYDVKMKEKGDIPEGYSVSREKKERFSLILESASTNQTSMYLCASSVRRRSTNEKLFFGSGTQLSVL.

This sequence joins TRBV6-5 and TRBJ2-5; 8 bases are a match to TRBD2. CDR1 is MNHEY, CDR2 SVGAGI, per germline. This CDR3 spans 14 amino acids. The ends lost 5 bases at V and 4 bases at J; junction bases unmatched: 6. CDR3 sequence (DNA): TGTGCCAGCAGTCCCTATAGCGGGGCAGAGACCCAGTACTTC. It encodes CASSPYSGAETQYF.

The chain joins TRBV28 to TRBJ1-1; possible D gene TRBD1, 5 bases. Germline CDR1 and CDR2: MDHEN and SYDVKM. V lost 4 bases to trimming and J lost 5 bases, with 14 bases between them. CDR3 length: 14 amino acids. The CDR3 sequence is CASSSEGGGTEAFF. The CDR3 nucleotides read TGTGCCAGCAGTTCCGAGGGCGGGGGGACTGAAGCTTTCTTT.

The count of this clone is one. This chain links TRBV6-6 with TRBJ1-2; 10 bases match TRBD1. The germline V gene encodes CDR1 MNHNY and CDR2 SVGAGI (reference sequence). The ends lost 2 bases at V and 7 bases at J; junction bases unmatched: 4. The CDR3 length is 14 residues. Here the CDR3 reads CASSYGTGAGGYTF. The CDR3 DNA follows: TGTGCCAGCAGTTACGGGACAGGGGCGGGTGGCTACACCTTC.

The chain recombines TRBV28 with TRBJ2-3; 14 positions agree with TRBD2. The CDR3 is made up of 16 amino acids. Germline V gene data show CDR1 as MDHEN and CDR2 as SYDVKM. V shed 2 bases and J 6 bases; nucleotides not matched to a gene: 4. In DNA form, the CDR3 reads TGTGCCAGCAGTTTAGGACTAGCGGGAGGTTATGATACGCAGTATTTT. Translating gives CASSLGLAGGYDTQYF.

V gene TRBV6-4 combines with J gene TRBJ1-2; 8 nucleotides align to TRBD1. The CDR3 contains 15 residues. The germline V gene encodes CDR1 MRHNA and CDR2 SNTAGT. Germline trimming cut 5 bases from V and 4 bases from J; bases unmatched to any gene: 9. The CDR3 is CASSHNYDRGYGYTF. CDR3 nucleotide sequence: TGTGCCAGCAGTCACAATTACGACAGGGGCTATGGCTACACCTTC.

On this clone: This sample also contains other DNA sequences that code for the same CDR3. V and J are TRBV5-1 and TRBJ2-2; D call uncertain. The germline CDR1 and CDR2 sequences are SGHRS and YFSETQ. Trimming stripped 0 bases from V and 0 bases from J, with 6 bases between. The length of the CDR3 is 15 residues. CDR3 nucleotides: TGCGCCAGCAGCTTGGACAGAGCGAACACCGGGGAGCTGTTTTTT. It translates to CASSLDRANTGELFF.

The V gene is TRBV19, the J gene TRBJ1-1; weak D call: TRBD1 (5 bases). The germline gives CDR1 LNHDA, CDR2 SQIVND (reference sequence). The germline V and J ends were trimmed by 5 bases and 5 bases, with 12 bases remaining between them. The CDR3 spans 13 residues. The CDR3 DNA is TGTGCCAGTAGTCTTCAGGGTGAAACTGAAGCTTTCTTT. Its protein product is CASSLQGETEAFF.

V usage is TRBV19 and J usage is TRBJ1-5; TRBD1 might be the D (6 bases). V was trimmed by 3 bases and J by 2 bases, leaving 14 bases between them. The CDR3 runs to 16 residues. Germline assignment: CDR1 LNHDA and CDR2 SQIVND (reference sequence). The CDR3 sequence is CASSIGGGGGNQPQHF. The DNA of the CDR3 is TGTGCCAGTAGTATTGGCGGGGGCGGGGGCAATCAGCCCCAGCATTTT.

The chain joins TRBV5-1 to TRBJ2-3; 7 bases agree with TRBD2. Per germline, CDR1 SGHRS and CDR2 YFSETQ. V lost 7 bases and J lost 0; bases outside the gene matches: 8. This CDR3 comprises 15 residues. The CDR3 DNA reads TGCGCCAGCCAGCGGGACGGATCTAGCACAGATACGCAGTATTTT. It translates to CASQRDGSSTDTQYF.

This clone is a singleton in its sample. V is TRBV7-9 and J is TRBJ2-7; 10 nucleotides align to TRBD2. V was pared by 1 base and J by 6 bases, with 9 bases of the junction left unmatched. The CDR3 has 16 amino acids. Germline loops: CDR1 SEHNR, CDR2 FQNEAQ (reference sequence). The DNA for the CDR3 is TGTGCCAGCAGCTTAGGGACCTGGACTAGCGGCAGCGAGCAGTACTTC. Its translation: CASSLGTWTSGSEQYF. Looking up the rest from reference TRBV7-9 and TRBJ2-7 gives the full variable domain: DTGVSQNPRHKITKRGQNVTFRCDPISEHNRLYWYRQTLGQGPEFLTYFQNEAQLEKSRLLSDRFSAERPKGSFSTLEIQRTEQGDSAMYLCASSLGTWTSGSEQYFGPGTRLTVT.

The gene calls are TRBV6-5 and TRBJ2-4; 7 nucleotides line up with TRBD2. Trimming cost V 2 bases and J 6 bases; bases outside gene matches: 7. This CDR3 is built from 15 residues. Germline CDR1 reads MNHEY; CDR2 reads SVGAGI. The CDR3 nucleotides are TGTGCCAGCAGTTACGTCGCGGGGGTGGGAAACATTCAGTACTTC. Its translation is CASSYVAGVGNIQYF.

This chain connects TRBV14 to TRBJ2-7; 9 bases match TRBD1. Germline V CDR1 and CDR2: SGHDN, FVKESK. The V gene end was trimmed by 5 bases and the J gene end by 2 bases; junction bases not matched to a gene: 1. The CDR3 covers 13 residues. CDR3 protein: CASSWTGAYEQYF. For the CDR3, the DNA is TGTGCCAGCAGCTGGACAGGGGCCTACGAGCAGTACTTC.

The CDR3 here is CASSFGESGDTQYF. For the CDR3, the DNA is TGTGCCAGCAGCTTCGGGGAGAGTGGAGATACGCAGTATTTT. The rearrangement links TRBV7-3 to TRBJ2-3; a weak D match, TRBD2 (5 bases). The CDR3 has 14 residues. The V gene's germline CDR1 is SGHTA and CDR2 FQGTGA. The V end was cut by 3 bases, the J end by 5 bases, with 12 bases between.

This rearrangement joins TRBV5-4 to TRBJ1-4, with D possibly TRBD1 on 6 matching bases. The V gene lost 5 bases and the J gene lost 5 bases, with 13 bases spanning the gap. Germline CDR1 and CDR2: SGHNT and YYREEE (reference sequence). The CDR3 length is 14 residues. CDR3 nucleotide sequence: TGTGCCAGCAGTCGTGGGGGCCCGAATGAAAAACTGTTTTTT. Amino acids: CASSRGGPNEKLFF.

The chain links TRBV20-1 to TRBJ2-1; no clear D gene. The CDR3 covers 15 residues. The ends were cut back, 3 bases at V and 0 bases at J, with 12 bases in the middle. The germline CDR1 and CDR2 sequences are DFQATT and SNEGSKA (reference sequence). DNA of the CDR3: TGCAGTGCTAGTTTTTCCCCTCCCTCCTACAATGAGCAGTTCTTC. Translated, it gives CSASFSPPSYNEQFF.

This chain links TRBV4-2 with TRBJ1-6; D is possibly TRBD1 (6 bases). Per germline, CDR1 LGHNA and CDR2 YNFKEQ. The CDR3 extends over 16 amino acids. Between the trimmed V and J ends, which lost 4 bases and 9 bases, there was a span of 19 bases. CDR3 DNA: TGTGCCAGCAGCCTAAATTCAGGGGTAGTTACTTCACCCCTCCACTTT. It codes for CASSLNSGVVTSPLHF.

CDR3 coding DNA: TGTGCCAGCAGTTTATATTCGGGGGAAAGAAATGAGCAGTTCTTC. Translation gives CASSLYSGERNEQFF. The rearrangement joins TRBV28 to TRBJ2-1; D is possibly TRBD2 (6 bases). CDR3 length: 15 amino acids. V lost 1 base and J 7 bases, leaving 14 bases between the germline ends. Germline V gene sequence: CDR1 MDHEN, CDR2 SYDVKM.

The chain is built from TRBV10-1 and TRBJ1-2; 12 nucleotides line up with TRBD1. Germline V CDR1 and CDR2: WNHNN, SYGVQD (reference sequence). V dropped 5 bases and J dropped 4; count of bases not matched to a gene: 11. CDR3 size: 17 residues. The CDR3 region is CASSPDRDRGLIYGYTF. The CDR3 bases are TGCGCCAGCAGTCCCGATCGGGACAGGGGGCTGATCTATGGCTACACCTTC.

The gene calls are TRBV18 and TRBJ2-7, with TRBD2 as a possible D gene (5 bases). V dropped 1 base and J dropped 0 bases, with 16 bases sitting between them. The CDR3 runs to 17 residues. Germline values: CDR1 KGHSH, CDR2 LQKENI. As DNA, the CDR3 is TGTGCCAGCTCACCACAGGCGGGCGGGTGGAACTCCTACGAGCAGTACTTC. Translating gives CASSPQAGGWNSYEQYF.

This clone was detected once. The chain recombines TRBV27 with TRBJ1-1, with no clear D. Germline CDR1 MNHEY, CDR2 SMNVEV (reference sequence). V dropped 4 bases and J dropped 3 bases, with 9 bases sitting between them. The CDR3 runs 13 residues. The CDR3 nucleotides read TGTGCCAGCAGTTCGGAGGTATACACTGAAGCTTTCTTT. Translated, it gives CASSSEVYTEAFF.

The rearrangement uses TRBV3-1 (or the pseudogene TRBV3-2) and TRBJ2-1; 10 positions agree with TRBD1. Germline V gives CDR1 LGHDT, CDR2 YNNKEL (reference sequence). The length of the CDR3 is 15 residues. With V trimmed by 0 bases and J by 7 bases, 3 bases remained unmatched. Here the CDR3 reads CASSQEGTGANEQFF. CDR3 in DNA: TGTGCCAGCAGCCAAGAAGGGACAGGGGCGAATGAGCAGTTCTTC.

V and J are TRBV28 and TRBJ1-2; a possible D gene is TRBD1 (6 bases). The V gene's germline CDR1 is MDHEN and CDR2 SYDVKM. This CDR3 is built from 14 residues. V was clipped by 7 bases and J by 2 bases, with 14 bases between them. CDR3 residues: CASTTGGANYGYTF. For the CDR3, the DNA is TGTGCCAGCACGACCGGGGGGGCAAACTATGGCTACACCTTC.

J is TRBJ1-5 and V is TRBV7-9, with unresolved D. V was clipped by 0 bases and J by 7 bases, with 10 bases between them. This CDR3 is 14 amino acids long. Germline V gene lookup returns CDR1 SEHNR and CDR2 FQNEAQ (reference sequence). The CDR3 sequence: CASSLAGSEQPQHF. Here the CDR3 DNA reads TGTGCCAGCAGCTTAGCTGGCAGCGAGCAGCCCCAGCATTTT.

This sequence joins TRBV15 and TRBJ2-6; TRBD1 agrees at 12 bases. This CDR3 is built from 17 residues. With 8 bases clipped from V and 0 bases from J, the junction kept 5 bases outside the gene matches. Germline V gene data show CDR1 as LNHNV and CDR2 as YYDKDF (reference sequence). The chain's CDR3 is CATLTGQGASGANVLTF. Written as DNA, the CDR3 is TGTGCCACCCTGACGGGACAGGGGGCCTCTGGGGCCAACGTCCTGACTTTC.

The V and J genes are TRBV5-4 and TRBJ1-6, with D perhaps matching TRBD1 (5 bases). Deletions cut 0 bases from V and 9 bases from J, with 16 bases between. This CDR3 region has 16 residues. CDR1 SGHNT and CDR2 YYREEE come from the germline V gene (reference sequence). The CDR3 DNA reads TGTGCCAGCAGCTTGGGGGCCCAGGGTGTAGGTTCACCCCTCCACTTT. Translation: CASSLGAQGVGSPLHF. The full variable domain, rest sourced from reference TRBV5-4 and TRBJ1-6, is ETGVTQSPTHLIKTRGQQVTLRCSSQSGHNTVSWYQQALGQGPQFIFQYYREEENGRGNFPPRFSGLQFPNYSSELNVNALELDDSALYLCASSLGAQGVGSPLHFGNGTRLTVT.

The chain uses TRBV28 and TRBJ2-3, with D tentatively TRBD2 (5 bases). Trimming took off 3 bases at V and 2 bases at J, with 12 bases between the two ends. This CDR3 contains 15 residues. Per germline, CDR1 MDHEN and CDR2 SYDVKM. DNA of the CDR3: TGTGCCAGCAGTTTGAAAGCGGCTGTCACAGATACGCAGTATTTT. It yields the protein CASSLKAAVTDTQYF. Using reference TRBV28 and TRBJ2-3 for the parts outside the CDR3, the full variable domain is DVKVTQSSRYLVKRTGEKVFLECVQDMDHENMFWYRQDPGLGLRLIYFSYDVKMKEKGDIPEGYSVSREKKERFSLILESASTNQTSMYLCASSLKAAVTDTQYFGPGTRLTVL.

This clone was counted a single time. This chain uses TRBV7-3 with TRBJ2-7; 10 positions match TRBD2. This CDR3 has 17 amino acids. After removal of 3 bases from V and 5 bases from J, the junction contained 13 bases not matched to a gene. The V gene's germline CDR1 is SGHTA and CDR2 FQGTGA. CDR3 loop: CASSLQAGGTFGHEQYF. CDR3 nucleotides: TGTGCCAGCAGCTTGCAAGCGGGAGGGACCTTTGGTCACGAGCAGTACTTC.

On this clone itself: The junction departs from germline at one end; a sequencing error may be responsible. The chain employs TRBV3-1 (or the pseudogene TRBV3-2) and TRBJ1-3, with TRBD1 as a possible D gene (6 bases). In germline, CDR1 is LGHDT, CDR2 YNNKEL (reference sequence). The CDR3 consists of 13 residues. In nucleotides, the CDR3 is TGTGCCAGCAGCCAAGATGGCCCCCGGGGGGCCCATTTT. This translates into CASSQDGPRGAHF.

V is TRBV24-1 and J is TRBJ2-3; TRBD2 aligns across 9 bases. CDR1 and CDR2 from the germline V gene are KGHDR and SFDVKD. V dropped 3 bases and J dropped 0; count of bases not matched to a gene: 9. This CDR3 region has 18 residues. CDR3 sequence (DNA): TGTGCCACCAGTGATGGGGCGGGAGGGCTCCGTAGCACAGATACGCAGTATTTT. Translating gives CATSDGAGGLRSTDTQYF.